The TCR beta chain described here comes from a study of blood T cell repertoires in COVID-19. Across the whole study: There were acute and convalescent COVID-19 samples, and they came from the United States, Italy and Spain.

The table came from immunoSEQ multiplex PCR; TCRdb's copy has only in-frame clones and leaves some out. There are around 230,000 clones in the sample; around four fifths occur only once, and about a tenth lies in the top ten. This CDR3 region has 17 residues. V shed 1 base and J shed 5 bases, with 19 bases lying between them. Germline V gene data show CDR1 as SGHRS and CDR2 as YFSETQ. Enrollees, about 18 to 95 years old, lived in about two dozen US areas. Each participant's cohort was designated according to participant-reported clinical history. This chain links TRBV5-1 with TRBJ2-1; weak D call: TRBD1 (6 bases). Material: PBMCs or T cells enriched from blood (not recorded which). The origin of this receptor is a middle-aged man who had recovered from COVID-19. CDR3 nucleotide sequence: TGCGCCAGCAGCTTGCCCCGACAGGTATCTCTCCACAATGAGCAGTTCTTC. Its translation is CASSLPRQVSLHNEQFF.